The TCR beta chain under discussion was sequenced for a study of blood T cell repertoires in COVID-19. For the study at large: Nucleic acid was either cDNA or gDNA, and it came from T cells, B-cell-depleted T cells, or PBMCs.

V lost 3 bases, J lost 6 bases, and 8 bases lay in between. Germline CDR1 is LGHDT and CDR2 is YNNKEL (reference sequence). The CDR3 is made up of 12 amino acids. TCRdb's table, derived via immunoSEQ multiplex PCR, lists solely in-frame clones and lacks some. The sample lists over 150,000 clones, around 74% occurring once. This sequence was found in a man aged 65-85 years with acute or convalescent COVID-19. What was sequenced was peripheral blood. J is TRBJ1-2 and V is TRBV3-1 (or the pseudogene TRBV3-2); D unresolved. The CDR3 sequence is CASSHPRDGYTF. CDR3 DNA: TGTGCCAGCAGCCACCCACGGGATGGCTACACCTTC.